The T cell receptor beta chain described here comes from a study of tumor and adjacent non-tumor tissue in lung cancer. Study in general: Patients were aged about 30 to 80, ten or so men and 5 women, stage I to III. The study's findings and limits: TCR diversity was significantly greater in tumor than normal lung tissue. Tumor repertoires had a smaller top 100 clone share than normal lung.

A modified ARM-PCR protocol with three rounds of nested PCR amplified TCRbeta. One entry per CDR3 protein results from TCRdb running MiXCR on the multiplex PCR reads. The data contain more than 55,000 distinct CDR3 sequences, more than 65% of them singletons. This sample's RNA came from whole unsorted tissue. Distant lung tissue was collected more than 3 cm away from the tumor edge. This CDR3 spans 13 amino acids. The germline CDR1 and CDR2 sequences are DFQATT and SNEGSKA (reference sequence). On this clonotype: Its cognate antigen is unknown.

Sequencing was carried out using distant non-tumor lung tissue. The sequence came from a man between 60 and 70 years old with non-small cell lung cancer. V gene TRBV20-1 combines with J gene TRBJ1-5; TRBD2 is a possible D gene (5 bases). Judging by the DNA end, TRBJ2-3 fits better; the J call may be wrong. CDR3 sequence (DNA): TGCAGTGCTCAGGCGGAGGCGGAACAGCCCCAGTATTTT. This gives the protein CSAQAEAEQPQYF.